These 7 T cell receptor beta chains were all obtained from the same sample, sequenced in a study of blood T cells in healthy people across ages. The use of a sample-barcoded 5' primer and a J-beta primer mix characterized a second PCR of about 7 to 12 cycles. TCRdb re-called the 5' RACE reads with MiXCR, one entry per CDR3 protein. The table lists hundreds of thousands of distinct CDR3 sequences, about a third of them singletons, with approximately 15% in the top ten. Sequencing input: blood. The receptor set was obtained from a woman older than 75 in good health.

This clonotype has at least ten counts. V usage is TRBV29-1 and J usage is TRBJ2-5; 8 nucleotides line up with TRBD1. V lost 7 bases, J lost 3 bases, and 13 bases stayed unmatched. Per the germline V gene, CDR1 is SQVTM and CDR2 is ANQGSEA. This CDR3 region has 15 residues. DNA for the CDR3: TGCAGCGCCCGCCCCGGACAGGGAAGGAAAGAGACCCAGTACTTC. Its protein product is CSARPGQGRKETQYF.

The V call is TRBV7-6, the J call TRBJ2-7, with 11 positions matching TRBD1. Germline V gene sequence: CDR1 SGHVS, CDR2 FNYEAQ. The CDR3 contains 15 residues. V dropped 5 bases and J dropped 3; count of bases not matched to a gene: 6. The CDR3 DNA reads TGTGCCAGCAGCGAGGACAGGGGGCCTAACTACGAGCAGTACTTC. Its translation is CASSEDRGPNYEQYF. The full variable domain, in which reference TRBV7-6 and TRBJ2-7 provide the parts outside the CDR3, is GAGVSQSPRYKVTKRGQDVALRCDPISGHVSLYWYRQALGQGPEFLTYFNYEAQQDKSGLPNDRFSAERPEGSISTLTIQRTEQRDSAMYRCASSEDRGPNYEQYFGPGTRLTVT.

This clonotype was counted at least ten times. The chain uses TRBV6-5 and TRBJ2-3; a possible D gene is TRBD2 (6 bases). Germline assignment: CDR1 MNHEY and CDR2 SVGAGI. The CDR3 loop spans 15 amino acids. Deletions cut 5 bases from V and 4 bases from J, with 16 bases between. For the CDR3, the DNA is TGTGCCAGCAGTCCGCGGCGGTGGAGGGCAGATACGCAGTATTTT. Encoded protein: CASSPRRWRADTQYF.

This clonotype was seen a few times. The rearrangement uses TRBV7-2 and TRBJ2-2; the match to TRBD2 covers 7 bases. Germline lookup yields CDR1 SGHTA and CDR2 FQGNSA. The CDR3 runs to 13 residues. V was pared by 6 bases and J by 7 bases, with 5 bases of the junction left unmatched. CDR3 in DNA: TGTGCCAGCAGGCCAGGACTAGTCGGGGAGCTGTTTTTT. Its protein is CASRPGLVGELFF.

A few counts support this clonotype. The chain links TRBV4-1 to TRBJ1-1, with 9 positions matching TRBD1. The ends lost 1 base at V and 9 bases at J; junction bases unmatched: 6. The CDR3 contains 14 residues. The germline V gene has CDR1 MGHRA and CDR2 YSYEKL. CDR3 nucleotide sequence: TGCGCCAGCAGCCAAGGGTCGGACAGGGGCCAAGCTTTCTTT. Its translation: CASSQGSDRGQAFF.

On this clonotype itself: This may be a read error: a much more frequent sequence differs by one nucleotide. The rearrangement links TRBV9 to TRBJ2-1; D tentatively reads TRBD1 or TRBD2 (5 bases each). This CDR3 is built from 18 residues. Germline loops: CDR1 SGDLS, CDR2 YYNGEE. For the CDR3, the DNA is TGTGCCAACAGCGCCCGGGGCTACTGGGGCTCCCAAGGCGATGAGCAGTTCTTC. This codes for CANSARGYWGSQGDEQFF.

The chain couples TRBV20-1 to TRBJ2-4; D remains ambiguous. The J call may be incorrect, as the DNA end agrees better with TRBJ2-5. The length of the CDR3 is 13 residues. The germline CDR1 and CDR2 sequences are DFQATT and SNEGSKA (reference sequence). In nucleotides, the CDR3 is TGCAGTAACCGTTGGGCGGACCAAGAGACCCAGTACTTC. Protein sequence: CSNRWADQETQYF.